Described below is a single T cell receptor (beta chain) sequence and its context. The data were obtained in a study of blood T cell repertoires in COVID-19. Measured with immunoSEQ multiplex PCR; TCRdb has only the in-frame clones, and not every one. The sample yields under 250,000 clones, about 83% seen once. Trimming took 3 bases from V and 5 from J, leaving 10 bases between them. Germline V gene sequence: CDR1 MDHEN, CDR2 SYDVKM. CDR3 length: 14 amino acids. The TCR was taken from a woman aged 35 to 49 who had been exposed to COVID-19. The rearrangement links TRBV28 to TRBJ2-2; a possible D gene is TRBD1 (5 bases). Input material: PBMCs or T cells enriched from blood (not recorded which). The CDR3 DNA sequence: TGTGCCAGCAGTTTCCAACAGGCAACCGGGGAGCTGTTTTTT. This encodes CASSFQQATGELFF.